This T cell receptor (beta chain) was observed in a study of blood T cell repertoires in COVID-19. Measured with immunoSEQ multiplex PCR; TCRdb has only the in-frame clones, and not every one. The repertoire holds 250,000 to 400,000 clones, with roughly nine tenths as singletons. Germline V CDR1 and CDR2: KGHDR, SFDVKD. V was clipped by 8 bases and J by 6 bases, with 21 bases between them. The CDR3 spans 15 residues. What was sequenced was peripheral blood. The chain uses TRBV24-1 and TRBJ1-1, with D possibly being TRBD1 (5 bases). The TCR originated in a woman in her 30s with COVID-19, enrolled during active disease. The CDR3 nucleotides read TGTGCCACCAAACCGGGCCCAGGGATTCGGGCTGAAGCTTTCTTT. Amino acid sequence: CATKPGPGIRAEAFF.